This TCR beta chain was profiled in a study of T-cell reconstitution after alpha-beta-depleted transplantation in children. Study observations and caveats: The high TCRbeta diversity at day 60 in some patients came from surviving recipient T cells and thymic progenitors. Most T-cell counts and diversity one year after the transplant came from T cells that were newly produced. Reportedly, alpha-beta T cells present about two months post-transplant originated from several hundred expanded clones of graft origin.

Unique molecular identifiers were incorporated when the TCRbeta library was constructed. In TCRdb, the PCR reads were re-called with MiXCR into one record per CDR3 protein. The sample lists about 870,000 distinct CDR3 sequences, about 16% occurring once. This clonotype occurred a few times. The antigen is unknown. This TCR came from a male patient under 18 who had a stem cell transplant for acute lymphoblastic leukemia, so the T cells may come from the graft donor. Source: PBMCs, mostly from graft donor cells, taken 360 days after TCRalphabeta/CD19-depleted stem cell transplant.

The CDR3 loop is CSAARDEQYF. DNA of the CDR3: TGCAGTGCCGCCCGGGACGAGCAGTACTTC. The chain carries TRBV20-1 and TRBJ2-7; D is uncertain. The germline V gene encodes CDR1 DFQATT and CDR2 SNEGSKA (reference sequence). The CDR3 is 10 amino acids. Trimming left V 6 bases short and J 5 bases short, with 8 bases between.